This entry lists 25 T cell receptor beta chains sequenced from one sample in a study of identical twins. TCRdb re-called the 5' RACE reads with MiXCR, one entry per CDR3 protein. Of some 190,000 distinct CDR3 sequences listed, about 15% are singletons. This same sample was also part of a study on T cells expressing NK-cell markers.

Material for sequencing was CD8+ T cells sorted from blood. The source of these receptors is a woman aged 18 to 35 in good health.

This clonotype was seen a few times. V and J are TRBV12-3 or TRBV12-4 and TRBJ2-1; D is unclear. V was pared by 5 bases and J by 6 bases, with 14 bases between. The CDR3 covers 14 residues. CDR3 coding DNA: TGTGCCAGCAGTAGAAAATTACCCAGCAATGAGCAGTTCTTC. As protein: CASSRKLPSNEQFF.

The chain is built from TRBV5-6 and TRBJ2-1, with D hard to call. Trimming cost V 5 bases and J 6 bases, with 6 bases left between them. Germline V lookup: CDR1 SGHDT, CDR2 YYEEEE. This CDR3 spans 11 amino acids. The CDR3 DNA is TGTGCCAGCAGTGTCAGCAATGAGCAGTTCTTC. This encodes CASSVSNEQFF.

The rearrangement links TRBV20-1 to TRBJ2-3; 9 bases are a match to TRBD2. Trimming removed 3 bases from V and 0 bases from J; junction bases left unmatched: 7. This CDR3 spans 16 amino acids. The germline V gene encodes CDR1 DFQATT and CDR2 SNEGSKA (reference sequence). CDR3 sequence (DNA): TGCAGTGCTAGGATAGCGGGGGCGTTTAGCACAGATACGCAGTATTTT. Translating gives CSARIAGAFSTDTQYF.

The V and J genes are TRBV7-6 and TRBJ2-7; 10 bases agree with TRBD1. There are 15 residues in the CDR3. V shed 2 bases, J shed 4 bases, and the junction held 5 bases outside the gene matches. Germline V gene sequence: CDR1 SGHVS, CDR2 FNYEAQ. The CDR3 sequence: CASSLYLDRGYEQYF. In nucleotides, the CDR3 is TGTGCCAGCAGCTTATATTTGGACAGGGGGTACGAGCAGTACTTC.

The chain combines TRBV19 with TRBJ1-5; no clear D. The CDR3 covers 14 residues. Trimming removed 3 bases at V and 5 bases at J, with 11 bases between. Germline V gene data show CDR1 as LNHDA and CDR2 as SQIVND (reference sequence). CDR3 sequence (DNA): TGTGCCAGTAGTATTGGCCCTGAGTATCAGCCCCAGCATTTT. Its protein product is CASSIGPEYQPQHF. Supplemented by reference TRBV19 and TRBJ1-5, the full variable domain reads DGGITQSPKYLFRKEGQNVTLSCEQNLNHDAMYWYRQDPGQGLRLIYYSQIVNDFQKGDIAEGYSVSREKKESFPLTVTSAQKNPTAFYLCASSIGPEYQPQHFGDGTRLSIL.

This clonotype was found a few times. The chain is built from TRBV7-8 and TRBJ2-1; no clear D gene. The length of the CDR3 is 14 residues. V was pared by 5 bases and J by 7 bases, with 15 bases between. Germline lookup yields CDR1 SGHVS and CDR2 FQNEAQ. CDR3 nucleotides: TGTGCCAGCAGCCCGGCCGCGCTTGGGAATGAGCAGTTCTTC. Protein: CASSPAALGNEQFF.

The chain combines TRBV6-5 with TRBJ2-7, with D uncertain. V shed 3 bases and J shed 3 bases, with 9 bases lying between them. Germline CDR1 and CDR2: MNHEY and SVGAGI. The CDR3 is 13 residues long. The CDR3 sequence: CASSYGSDYEQYF. DNA of the CDR3: TGTGCCAGCAGTTATGGCAGCGACTACGAGCAGTACTTC.

This clonotype was counted only a few times. The chain uses TRBV5-1 and TRBJ2-7, with D possibly matching TRBD2 (5 bases). This CDR3 has 17 residues. V was trimmed by 2 bases and J by 4 bases, leaving 22 bases between them. The germline gives CDR1 SGHRS, CDR2 YFSETQ. The CDR3 region has the DNA TGCGCCAGCAGCTTTCCGGTTGTGGGAGCTGGGTTTTACGAGCAGTACTTC. This gives the protein CASSFPVVGAGFYEQYF. Full variable domain (outside the CDR3, taken from reference TRBV5-1 and TRBJ2-7): KAGVTQTPRYLIKTRGQQVTLSCSPISGHRSVSWYQQTPGQGLQFLFEYFSETQRNKGNFPGRFSGRQFSNSRSEMNVSTLELGDSALYLCASSFPVVGAGFYEQYFGPGTRLTVT.

The V and J genes are TRBV27 and TRBJ2-7; D gene ambiguous. Germline CDR1 and CDR2: MNHEY and SMNVEV (reference sequence). Trimming pared 1 base from V and 2 bases from J, leaving 6 bases between. This CDR3 spans 13 amino acids. The CDR3 reads CASSLFEAYEQYF. The CDR3 DNA follows: TGTGCCAGCAGTTTATTCGAGGCCTACGAGCAGTACTTC.

The chain uses TRBV12-3 or TRBV12-4 and TRBJ2-1; TRBD2 aligns across 7 bases. The V segment lost 5 bases and the J segment 0 bases; nucleotides outside the gene matches: 7. The CDR3 length is 16 residues. The CDR3 sequence: CASSMMASGSYNEQFF. CDR3 DNA sequence: TGTGCCAGCAGTATGATGGCTAGCGGCTCCTACAATGAGCAGTTCTTC.

This rearrangement joins TRBV21-1 to TRBJ2-7. TRBV21-1 is a recognized pseudogene. The CDR3 sequence is 14 residues long. CDR3 sequence reads: CASKRYYGYYEQYF. The DNA for the CDR3 is TGTGCCAGTAAGAGATATTACGGTTACTACGAGCAGTACTTC.

The chain is built from TRBV24-1 and TRBJ2-3; no definite D call. This CDR3 has 14 residues. Looked up from germline, CDR1 is KGHDR and CDR2 is SFDVKD. V lost 3 bases and J 4 bases, leaving 10 bases between the germline ends. The CDR3 sequence is CATSDPKVSDTQYF. The CDR3 bases are TGTGCCACCAGTGATCCGAAGGTTTCAGATACGCAGTATTTT.

This clonotype occurred a few times. This sequence joins TRBV5-5 and TRBJ1-4, with unresolved D. The germline gives CDR1 SGHKS, CDR2 YYEKEE (reference sequence). Trimming removed 4 bases from V and 1 base from J, with 2 bases in between. CDR3 size: 12 residues. CDR3 residues: CASSRTNEKLFF. Here the CDR3 DNA reads TGTGCCAGCAGCAGAACTAATGAAAAACTGTTTTTT. Based on the CDR3 plus reference TRBV5-5 and TRBJ1-4, the full variable domain is DAGVTQSPTHLIKTRGQQVTLRCSPISGHKSVSWYQQVLGQGPQFIFQYYEKEERGRGNFPDRFSARQFPNYSSELNVNALLLGDSALYLCASSRTNEKLFFGSGTQLSVL.

This clonotype was counted a few times. The V gene is TRBV3-1, the J gene TRBJ2-1, with TRBD2 identical over 7 bases. Germline lookup yields CDR1 LGHDT and CDR2 YNNKEL (reference sequence). The CDR3 sequence is 14 residues long. The trim removed 8 bases at V and 4 bases at J, leaving 8 bases unmatched. The CDR3 bases are TGTGCCAGCTCGCGGCGGGAGCCGTACAATGAGCAGTTCTTC. This gives the protein CASSRREPYNEQFF.

CDR3 bases: TGCAGCGTCCAAGACGCCTACGAGCAGTACTTC. It encodes CSVQDAYEQYF. V and J are TRBV29-1 and TRBJ2-7, with no clear D. This CDR3 comprises 11 residues. The V and J ends lost 6 bases and 2 bases respectively, with 8 bases between them. CDR1 and CDR2 from the germline V gene are SQVTM and ANQGSEA.

The rearrangement uses TRBV12-3 or TRBV12-4 and TRBJ1-1; a weak D match, TRBD1 (6 bases). Deletions cut 1 base from V and 11 bases from J, with 11 bases between. The CDR3 totals 12 residues. CDR3 in amino acids: CASSLGGPRAFF. The CDR3 nucleotides read TGTGCCAGCAGTTTAGGGGGGCCCCGGGCTTTCTTT.

The chain joins TRBV27 to TRBJ2-2; no firm D call. Germline V lookup: CDR1 MNHEY, CDR2 SMNVEV (reference sequence). This CDR3 spans 15 amino acids. Trimming left V 6 bases short and J 0 bases short, with 11 bases between. In DNA, the CDR3 is TGTGCCAGCAGAAAGGATATTTCGAACACCGGGGAGCTGTTTTTT. Translated, it gives CASRKDISNTGELFF.

This clonotype was observed a few times. The chain joins TRBV2 to TRBJ2-3, with 12 bases aligning to TRBD2. This CDR3 is 17 amino acids long. CDR1 and CDR2 from the germline V gene are SNHLY and FYNNEI. V lost 9 bases to trimming and J lost 0 bases; unmatched junction nucleotides: 10. CDR3 amino acids: CASSGLAGSPSTDTQYF. The CDR3 nucleotides read TGTGCCAGTTCTGGACTAGCGGGGAGTCCTAGCACAGATACGCAGTATTTT.

This clonotype appeared a few times. V is TRBV12-3 or TRBV12-4 and J is TRBJ2-3; tentative D call: TRBD1 (6 bases). This CDR3 contains 15 residues. V lost 1 base and J 2 bases, leaving 10 bases between the germline ends. CDR3: CASSLGGPSTDTQYF. Here the CDR3 DNA reads TGTGCCAGCAGTTTAGGGGGGCCCTCCACAGATACGCAGTATTTT.

This clonotype was observed a few times. The chain links TRBV20-1 to TRBJ1-2; 11 nucleotides match TRBD1. There are 14 residues in the CDR3. Germline V gene data show CDR1 as DFQATT and CDR2 as SNEGSKA (reference sequence). V shed 5 bases, J shed 4 bases, and the junction held 6 bases outside the gene matches. The CDR3 coding sequence is TGCAGTGCTGAAGGACAGGGGGCCGTCTATGGCTACACCTTC. Translated, it gives CSAEGQGAVYGYTF.

V and J are TRBV6-5 and TRBJ1-2, with D unclear. The CDR3 sequence is 12 residues long. V was trimmed by 2 bases and J by 7 bases, leaving 8 bases between them. Looked up from germline, CDR1 is MNHEY and CDR2 is SVGAGI. In DNA, the CDR3 is TGTGCCAGCAGTTACGGGCTGGGTGGCTACACCTTC. This sequence encodes CASSYGLGGYTF.

This clonotype was seen more than once but under ten times. The chain carries TRBV15 and TRBJ2-3; D is perhaps TRBD1 (5 bases). Trimming left V 0 bases short and J 1 base short, with 14 bases between. The CDR3 runs 17 residues. Germline-derived CDR1 and CDR2 are LNHNV and YYDKDF (reference sequence). The DNA for the CDR3 is TGTGCCACCAGCAGAGATAGGCCAGGGAAGGGCACAGATACGCAGTATTTT. It translates to CATSRDRPGKGTDTQYF. The variable domain in full, completed from reference TRBV15 and TRBJ2-3, reads DAMVIQNPRYQVTQFGKPVTLSCSQTLNHNVMYWYQQKSSQAPKLLFHYYDKDFNNEADTPDNFQSRRPNTSFCFLDIRSPGLGDTAMYLCATSRDRPGKGTDTQYFGPGTRLTVL.

This clonotype was detected only a few times. This chain connects TRBV29-1 to TRBJ2-3; D call uncertain. The CDR3 covers 12 residues. CDR1 is SQVTM and CDR2 is ANQGSEA in the germline V gene. Trimming took off 5 bases at V and 4 bases at J, with 10 bases between the two ends. The CDR3 nucleotides read TGCAGCGTTCCCAGGAATGCAGATACGCAGTATTTT. Protein product: CSVPRNADTQYF.

The V gene is TRBV11-3, the J gene TRBJ2-5; D is possibly TRBD1 or TRBD2 (5 bases each). The V end lost 5 bases, the J end lost 1 base, and 14 bases lay between the germline ends. Germline V lookup: CDR1 SGHNT, CDR2 YENEEA. CDR3 length equals 15 residues. The CDR3 region is CASSGWDGPQETQYF. Here the CDR3 DNA reads TGTGCCAGCAGCGGGTGGGACGGACCCCAAGAGACCCAGTACTTC.

The table lists this clonotype with a few counts. The chain uses TRBV5-5 and TRBJ2-1; D is unresolved. The V gene's germline CDR1 is SGHKS and CDR2 YYEKEE (reference sequence). V shed 5 bases and J shed 7 bases, with 7 bases lying between them. CDR3 length: 11 residues. CDR3 sequence: CASRSSNEQFF. CDR3 bases: TGTGCCAGCAGGTCTAGTAATGAGCAGTTCTTC. The full variable domain, its missing parts supplied by reference TRBV5-5 and TRBJ2-1, is DAGVTQSPTHLIKTRGQQVTLRCSPISGHKSVSWYQQVLGQGPQFIFQYYEKEERGRGNFPDRFSARQFPNYSSELNVNALLLGDSALYLCASRSSNEQFFGPGTRLTVL.